Following are 2 T cell receptor beta chains from one sample sequenced in a study of EBV T-cell therapy then PD-1 blockade in nasopharyngeal carcinoma. Only in-frame clones appear in the TCRdb table, and some are missing; sequencing was by immunoSEQ multiplex PCR. The top ten hold about 27% of the sample, which has about 24,000 clones, 84% seen once. Described treatment: AdE1-LMPpoly-expanded autologous EBV-specific T-cell therapy followed by anti-PD-1 nivolumab. Their cognate antigens are unknown. The sequencing here drew on CD8+ T cells from blood, taken at roughly day 65 from a patient whose treatment included autologous EBV-specific T cells and nivolumab. These receptors were taken from a man aged 40-55 years with nasopharyngeal carcinoma.

The chain employs TRBV19 and TRBJ2-2; TRBD2 might be the D (6 bases). Per germline, CDR1 LNHDA and CDR2 SQIVND (reference sequence). V was cut by 3 bases and J by 5 bases, with 16 bases left in between. The length of the CDR3 is 16 residues. This chain's CDR3 is CASSIRDLARTGELFF. The CDR3 DNA reads as TGTGCCAGTAGTATTCGGGATCTAGCGAGGACCGGGGAGCTGTTTTTT.

CDR3: CASSEDGDRGFTEAFF. The CDR3 DNA reads as TGTGCCAGCAGTGAAGATGGGGACAGGGGGTTTACTGAAGCTTTCTTT. The chain has TRBV6-1 and TRBJ1-1; 11 bases are shared with TRBD1. Trimming cost V 1 base and J 5 bases; bases outside gene matches: 6. This CDR3 has 16 amino acids. Germline CDR1 and CDR2: MNHNS and SASEGT.